The next 20 T cell receptor beta chains were all read from a single sample in a study of blood T cell repertoires in COVID-19. Libraries were prepared by immunoSEQ multiplex PCR; TCRdb keeps only in-frame clonotypes and omits some of them. The data contain about 190,000 clones, roughly 83% of them singletons. Specimen: PBMCs or T cells enriched from blood (not recorded which). All receptors derive from a woman in her thirties who had recovered from COVID-19.

V gene TRBV28 combines with J gene TRBJ2-3, with 10 bases that match TRBD2. V was pared by 5 bases and J by 2 bases, with 7 bases of the junction left unmatched. The CDR3 has 16 amino acids. Germline-derived CDR1 and CDR2 are MDHEN and SYDVKM. CDR3 DNA sequence: TGTGCCAGCAGTCCCACTAGCGGGAAAGTCACAGATACGCAGTATTTT. This gives the protein CASSPTSGKVTDTQYF.

This chain connects TRBV9 to TRBJ2-3; TRBD2 is a possible D gene (7 bases). V dropped 3 bases and J dropped 5 bases, with 19 bases sitting between them. The germline gives CDR1 SGDLS, CDR2 YYNGEE. The CDR3 is 16 residues long. In DNA, the CDR3 is TGTGCCAGCAGCGCCGCTAGCTGGGGGGGCATAGATACGCAGTATTTT. This codes for CASSAASWGGIDTQYF.

Written as DNA, the CDR3 is TGTGCCAGCAGTGAGCAGGGGGCTCAGCCCCAGCATTTT. Its protein product is CASSEQGAQPQHF. The chain joins TRBV6-4 to TRBJ1-5; TRBD1 matches 8 bases. From germline, CDR1 is MRHNA and CDR2 SNTAGT. The CDR3 sequence is 13 residues long. V dropped 3 bases and J dropped 6; count of bases not matched to a gene: 1.

The CDR3 bases are TGTGCCAGCAGCTTAGGGCAGGGGAAGGGTGAAGCTTTCTTT. Translated, it gives CASSLGQGKGEAFF. The chain is built from TRBV7-2 and TRBJ1-1, with a weak D call TRBD1 (6 bases). The germline CDR1 and CDR2 sequences are SGHTA and FQGNSA. Between the trimmed V and J ends, which lost 1 base and 7 bases, there was a span of 13 bases. This CDR3 region has 14 residues.

The chain joins TRBV28 to TRBJ2-7; 9 positions match TRBD1. CDR3 length: 15 amino acids. The germline V gene has CDR1 MDHEN and CDR2 SYDVKM. V lost 4 bases, J lost 3 bases, and 7 bases stayed unmatched. CDR3 in DNA: TGTGCCAGCAGTTCCCTCCCGACAGGGGGCTACGAGCAGTACTTC. Its translation is CASSSLPTGGYEQYF. Based on the CDR3 plus reference TRBV28 and TRBJ2-7, the full variable domain is DVKVTQSSRYLVKRTGEKVFLECVQDMDHENMFWYRQDPGLGLRLIYFSYDVKMKEKGDIPEGYSVSREKKERFSLILESASTNQTSMYLCASSSLPTGGYEQYFGPGTRLTVT.

The chain is built from TRBV19 and TRBJ2-3; possibly TRBD2 for D (5 bases). Germline loops: CDR1 LNHDA, CDR2 SQIVND (reference sequence). Deletions cut 5 bases from V and 9 bases from J, with 15 bases between. The CDR3 spans 13 residues. CDR3 coding DNA: TGTGCCAGTAGTTTTGCCCGGTGGGAGACGCAGTATTTT. Its translation is CASSFARWETQYF.

This clone was seen once. This chain uses TRBV19 with TRBJ2-1; 11 bases are a match to TRBD2. The CDR3 loop spans 16 amino acids. Germline lookup yields CDR1 LNHDA and CDR2 SQIVND (reference sequence). Trimming removed 5 bases from V and 9 bases from J; junction bases left unmatched: 12. CDR3 sequence reads: CASSSPLAGGPGEQFF. The CDR3 DNA reads TGTGCCAGTAGTTCTCCCTTAGCGGGAGGGCCTGGTGAGCAGTTCTTC.

V usage is TRBV11-2 and J usage is TRBJ1-2; TRBD1 is a possible D gene (5 bases). The CDR3 consists of 15 residues. Germline V lookup: CDR1 SGHAT, CDR2 FQNNGV. V shed 1 base and J shed 6 bases, with 15 bases lying between them. The CDR3 coding sequence is TGTGCCAGCAGCTTAGTCAGGGCTATGGGTGATGGCTACACCTTC. It codes for CASSLVRAMGDGYTF.

This sequence joins TRBV18 and TRBJ1-3; 9 positions agree with TRBD1. V shed 3 bases and J 0 bases; nucleotides not matched to a gene: 6. Germline loops: CDR1 KGHSH, CDR2 LQKENI. The CDR3 is made up of 17 amino acids. In nucleotides, the CDR3 is TGTGCCAGCTCACCTGGGACAGGGAAAGACTCTGGAAACACCATATATTTT. Translating it yields CASSPGTGKDSGNTIYF.

This chain joins TRBV5-1 and TRBJ2-4; TRBD2 aligns across 8 bases. Looked up from germline, CDR1 is SGHRS and CDR2 is YFSETQ. The V gene end was trimmed by 2 bases and the J gene end by 5 bases; junction bases not matched to a gene: 12. The CDR3 has 17 residues. The CDR3 DNA sequence: TGCGCCAGCAGCTTTGGAGGGGTGGGACTAGGGGAAAACATTCAGTACTTC. Its translation: CASSFGGVGLGENIQYF. Full variable domain (remainder filled in from reference TRBV5-1 and TRBJ2-4): KAGVTQTPRYLIKTRGQQVTLSCSPISGHRSVSWYQQTPGQGLQFLFEYFSETQRNKGNFPGRFSGRQFSNSRSEMNVSTLELGDSALYLCASSFGGVGLGENIQYFGAGTRLSVL.

The V call is TRBV7-9, the J call TRBJ1-1; tentative D call: TRBD1 (5 bases). Trimming removed 3 bases at V and 0 bases at J, with 11 bases between. This CDR3 comprises 15 residues. The germline CDR1 and CDR2 sequences are SEHNR and FQNEAQ (reference sequence). The CDR3 protein is CASSFSTAMNTEAFF. The CDR3, as DNA: TGTGCCAGCAGCTTTTCGACAGCTATGAACACTGAAGCTTTCTTT. The complete variable domain, with remaining parts taken from reference TRBV7-9 and TRBJ1-1, reads DTGVSQNPRHKITKRGQNVTFRCDPISEHNRLYWYRQTLGQGPEFLTYFQNEAQLEKSRLLSDRFSAERPKGSFSTLEIQRTEQGDSAMYLCASSFSTAMNTEAFFGQGTRLTVV.

The chain is built from TRBV6-5 and TRBJ1-5; the match to TRBD1 covers 7 bases. CDR3 size: 13 residues. Germline values: CDR1 MNHEY, CDR2 SVGAGI. V lost 4 bases and J lost 4; bases outside the gene matches: 1. The CDR3 nucleotides are TGTGCCAGCAGTTCACAGGGGAATCAGCCCCAGCATTTT. Translation: CASSSQGNQPQHF.

V gene TRBV6-5 combines with J gene TRBJ2-7; 7 bases agree with TRBD1. The CDR3 is 15 amino acids. Unmatched junction bases numbered 11, after V lost 6 bases and J lost 3 bases. Germline values: CDR1 MNHEY, CDR2 SVGAGI. The CDR3 DNA reads TGTGCCAGCAGCTCCGACAGGGTTGGTCGCTACGAGCAGTACTTC. Amino acid sequence: CASSSDRVGRYEQYF.

The CDR3 bases are TGTGCCAGCAGCCAAGATTCCGGGACTTGGGGCCAAGAGACCCAGTACTTC. This codes for CASSQDSGTWGQETQYF. The rearrangement links TRBV3-1 (or the pseudogene TRBV3-2) to TRBJ2-5; TRBD2 is a possible D gene (6 bases). V was shortened by 0 bases and J by 1 base, with 15 bases between the two germline ends. The CDR3 loop spans 17 amino acids. CDR1 and CDR2 (germline): LGHDT, YNNKEL (reference sequence).

This chain connects TRBV16 to TRBJ1-6, with 9 bases matching TRBD1. The V gene's germline CDR1 is KGHSY and CDR2 FQNENV. This CDR3 has 15 residues. With V trimmed by 4 bases and J by 5 bases, 3 bases remained unmatched. The CDR3 DNA reads TGTGCCAGCAGCCCCCGGGACAGGGATAATTCACCCCTCCACTTT. Translating gives CASSPRDRDNSPLHF.

This clone was seen once. The sample holds other DNA sequences that translate to the same CDR3. The rearrangement joins TRBV5-1 to TRBJ2-3; unclear D gene. The CDR3 is 14 residues long. V was cut by 0 bases and J by 1 base, with 6 bases left in between. CDR1 is SGHRS and CDR2 is YFSETQ in the germline V gene. CDR3 sequence: CASSLGGRTDTQYF. CDR3 nucleotide sequence: TGCGCCAGCAGCTTGGGCGGCCGCACAGATACGCAGTATTTT.

This clone was seen once. The rearrangement uses TRBV6-5 and TRBJ1-3, with 7 bases lining up with TRBD1. J was trimmed by 2 bases and V by 2 bases; bases with no gene match: 6. Germline V gene lookup returns CDR1 MNHEY and CDR2 SVGAGI. CDR3 size: 16 residues. This chain's CDR3 is CASSYVGTATGNTIYF. DNA of the CDR3: TGTGCCAGCAGTTACGTGGGGACAGCTACTGGAAACACCATATATTTT.

The genes are TRBV5-6 and TRBJ2-7; TRBD2 matches 13 bases. Trimming at V came to 3 bases and at J to 4 bases, leaving 4 bases not matched to a gene. This CDR3 is built from 15 residues. Germline CDR1 is SGHDT and CDR2 is YYEEEE. CDR3 in amino acids: CASSSTSGRDYEQYF. The CDR3 nucleotides are TGTGCCAGCAGCTCCACTAGCGGGAGGGATTACGAGCAGTACTTC.

The rearrangement uses TRBV7-9 and TRBJ1-2; 8 nucleotides match TRBD1. V shed 1 base, J shed 4 bases, and the junction held 5 bases outside the gene matches. Per the germline V gene, CDR1 is SEHNR and CDR2 is FQNEAQ (reference sequence). The CDR3 runs 15 residues. CDR3 DNA sequence: TGTGCCAGCAGCTTAGAGGGACAGGCTTTCTATGGCTACACCTTC. Translation: CASSLEGQAFYGYTF.

The chain employs TRBV6-4 and TRBJ2-2, with 9 bases aligning to TRBD1. Germline-derived CDR1 and CDR2 are MRHNA and SNTAGT. V lost 6 bases to trimming and J lost 4 bases; unmatched junction nucleotides: 6. The CDR3 runs 15 residues. CDR3 region: CASRPGQGPTGELFF. DNA of the CDR3: TGTGCCAGCAGGCCGGGACAGGGTCCCACCGGGGAGCTGTTTTTT.